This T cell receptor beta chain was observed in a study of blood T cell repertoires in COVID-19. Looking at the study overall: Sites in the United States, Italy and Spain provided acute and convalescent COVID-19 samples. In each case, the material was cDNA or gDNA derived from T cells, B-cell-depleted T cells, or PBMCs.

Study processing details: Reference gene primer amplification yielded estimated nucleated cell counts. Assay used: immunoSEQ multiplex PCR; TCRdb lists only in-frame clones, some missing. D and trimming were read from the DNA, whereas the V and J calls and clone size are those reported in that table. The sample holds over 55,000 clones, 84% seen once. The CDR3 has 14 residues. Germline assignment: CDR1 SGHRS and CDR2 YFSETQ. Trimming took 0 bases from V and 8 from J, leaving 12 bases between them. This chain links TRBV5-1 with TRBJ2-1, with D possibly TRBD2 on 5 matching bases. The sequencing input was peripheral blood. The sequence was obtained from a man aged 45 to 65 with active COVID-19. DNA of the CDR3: TGCGCCAGCAGCTTGGTGCCGGGGAAATATGAGCAGTTCTTC. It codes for CASSLVPGKYEQFF. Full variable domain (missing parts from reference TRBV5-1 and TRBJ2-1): KAGVTQTPRYLIKTRGQQVTLSCSPISGHRSVSWYQQTPGQGLQFLFEYFSETQRNKGNFPGRFSGRQFSNSRSEMNVSTLELGDSALYLCASSLVPGKYEQFFGPGTRLTVL.